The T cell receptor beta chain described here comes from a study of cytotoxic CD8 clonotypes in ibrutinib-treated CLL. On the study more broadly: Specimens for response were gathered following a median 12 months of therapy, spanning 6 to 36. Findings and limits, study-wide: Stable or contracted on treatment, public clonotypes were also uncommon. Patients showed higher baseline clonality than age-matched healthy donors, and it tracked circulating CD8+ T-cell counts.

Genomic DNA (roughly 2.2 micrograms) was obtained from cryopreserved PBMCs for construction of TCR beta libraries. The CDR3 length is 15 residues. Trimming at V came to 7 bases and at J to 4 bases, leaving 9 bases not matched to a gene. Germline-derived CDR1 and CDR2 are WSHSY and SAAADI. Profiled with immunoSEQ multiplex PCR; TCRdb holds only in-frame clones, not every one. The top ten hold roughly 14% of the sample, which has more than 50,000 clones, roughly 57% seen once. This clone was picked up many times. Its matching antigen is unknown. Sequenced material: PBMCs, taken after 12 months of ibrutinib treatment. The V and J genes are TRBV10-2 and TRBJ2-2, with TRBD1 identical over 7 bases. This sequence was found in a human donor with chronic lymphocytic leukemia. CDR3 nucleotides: TGCGCCAGCACAACAGGGGTCCTGACCACCGGGGAGCTGTTTTTT. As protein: CASTTGVLTTGELFF.